The 20 T cell receptor beta chains below were found in one sample sequenced in a study of early T cells in non-severe SARS-CoV-2 infection. TCRdb processed the 5' RACE reads anew with MiXCR; each CDR3 protein has one entry. The sample shows 37,000 or so distinct CDR3 sequences, 4.5% to 5% of them seen only once. Material: whole blood. The receptor set was obtained from an adult who was a healthcare worker with PCR-confirmed SARS-CoV-2 infection or an uninfected control (not recorded which).

This clonotype was detected only a few times. The J gene is TRBJ1-1, the V gene TRBV3-2; the table's D call TRBD1 went unverified against the DNA. TRBV3-2 is tagged as a pseudogene. This CDR3 region has 15 residues. The CDR3 loop reads CASSQAGGVGTEAFF. The CDR3 region has the DNA TGTGCCAGCAGCCAGGCAGGGGGCGTTGGCACTGAAGCTTTCTTT.

This clonotype came up a few times. The J gene is TRBJ2-7, the V gene TRBV4-1, with 12 bases fitting TRBD2. Germline CDR1 and CDR2: MGHRA and YSYEKL. J lost 4 bases, V lost 4 bases, and 11 bases had no gene match. The CDR3 consists of 17 residues. The CDR3 nucleotides read TGCGCCAGCAGCCCGGCCGCTCTAGCGGGAGGGAGGTACGAGCAGTACTTC. Amino acid sequence: CASSPAALAGGRYEQYF.

This chain links TRBV20-1 with TRBJ2-1; unclear D gene. This CDR3 is built from 12 residues. V was trimmed by 0 bases and J by 10 bases, leaving 10 bases between them. Germline V gene data show CDR1 as DFQATT and CDR2 as SNEGSKA (reference sequence). In nucleotides, the CDR3 is TGCAGTGCTAGAGACACCCGGCAGGAGCAGTTCTTC. It translates to CSARDTRQEQFF.

This clonotype was observed many times. This chain connects TRBV6-5 to TRBJ2-7, with TRBD1 matching 7 bases. V was clipped by 0 bases and J by 3 bases; unmatched bases: 5. CDR1 MNHEY and CDR2 SVGAGI come from the germline V gene. The CDR3 totals 15 residues. CDR3 in DNA: TGTGCCAGCAGTTACTCCCCCACAGGGGACTACGAGCAGTACTTC. Its protein is CASSYSPTGDYEQYF.

This clonotype was observed at least ten times. This chain links TRBV3-1 with TRBJ1-6; no clear D. Between the trimmed V and J ends, which lost 1 base and 16 bases, there was a span of 8 bases. This CDR3 contains 11 residues. In germline, CDR1 is LGHDT, CDR2 YNNKEL (reference sequence). CDR3 bases: TGTGCCAGCAGCCAAGCGGGGAGACTCCACTTT. Protein product: CASSQAGRLHF. The full variable domain, completed using reference TRBV3-1 and TRBJ1-6, is DTAVSQTPKYLVTQMGNDKSIKCEQNLGHDTMYWYKQDSKKFLKIMFSYNNKELIINETVPNRFSPKSPDKAHLNLHINSLELGDSAVYFCASSQAGRLHFGNGTRLTVT.

The table lists this clonotype with many counts. The J gene is TRBJ2-1, the V gene TRBV6-2 or TRBV6-3, with 9 bases fitting TRBD2. Germline CDR1 and CDR2: MNHEY and SVGEGT. This CDR3 is built from 14 residues. With 6 bases clipped from V and 1 base from J, the junction kept 1 base outside the gene matches. The CDR3 here is CASRSGGSYNEQFF. The CDR3 bases are TGTGCCAGCAGAAGCGGGGGGTCCTACAATGAGCAGTTCTTC.

This clonotype was observed at least ten times. This chain joins TRBV11-2 and TRBJ2-7, with 7 bases fitting TRBD2. Germline lookup yields CDR1 SGHAT and CDR2 FQNNGV. J was trimmed by 2 bases and V by 0 bases; bases with no gene match: 7. This CDR3 region has 16 residues. As DNA, the CDR3 is TGTGCCAGCAGCTTAGATGCGGGAGCGATTACCTACGAGCAGTACTTC. Amino acids: CASSLDAGAITYEQYF.

In its sample, this clonotype was seen a few times. The chain has TRBV28 and TRBJ2-6; D assignment may be TRBD1 or TRBD2 (5 bases each). V was trimmed by 9 bases and J by 1 base, leaving 16 bases between them. This CDR3 is built from 16 residues. CDR1 and CDR2 from the germline V gene are MDHEN and SYDVKM. CDR3 nucleotides: TGTGCCAGTCATCGACAGAGAGGGTCTGGGGCCAACGTCCTGACTTTC. This gives the protein CASHRQRGSGANVLTF.

The chain employs TRBV30 and TRBJ2-7; 8 bases line up with TRBD2. V lost 2 bases and J lost 3; bases outside the gene matches: 3. This CDR3 region has 13 residues. Germline V lookup: CDR1 GTSNPN, CDR2 SVGIG (reference sequence). The CDR3 protein is CAWSRSGGYEQYF. The CDR3 DNA reads as TGTGCCTGGAGTAGGAGCGGGGGCTACGAGCAGTACTTC.

The V call is TRBV9, the J call TRBJ2-7; 9 bases match TRBD1. Germline assignment: CDR1 SGDLS and CDR2 YYNGEE. CDR3 length equals 15 residues. V trimming: 0 bases; J trimming: 1 base; junction bases outside the gene matches: 2. The CDR3 DNA reads as TGTGCCAGCAGCGTAGGGGGACAGGGTTCCTACGAGCAGTACTTC. It is translated as CASSVGGQGSYEQYF.

This clonotype was recorded a few times. The V gene is TRBV5-1, the J gene TRBJ2-7, with D perhaps TRBD1 (6 bases). Germline V gene lookup returns CDR1 SGHRS and CDR2 YFSETQ. The CDR3 spans 12 residues. The V end lost 6 bases, the J end lost 2 bases, and 9 bases lay between the germline ends. As DNA, the CDR3 is TGCGCCAGCAAGGACAGTCCCTACGAGCAGTACTTC. It specifies CASKDSPYEQYF.

The chain combines TRBV28 with TRBJ1-1, with a tentative D call TRBD1 (5 bases). V gave up 5 bases and J gave up 6 bases, with 22 bases separating them. CDR1 MDHEN and CDR2 SYDVKM come from the germline V gene. The CDR3 length is 16 residues. The CDR3 DNA is TGTGCCAGCAGTATTAACAAGGGACCTTATCTTGCTGAAGCTTTCTTT. It encodes CASSINKGPYLAEAFF.

This clonotype was counted a few times. CDR3 residues: CASGAGGPSEQFF. Written as DNA, the CDR3 is TGTGCCAGCGGCGCGGGGGGGCCTAGTGAGCAGTTCTTC. The chain carries TRBV7-6 and TRBJ2-1; 9 bases line up with TRBD2. The CDR3 runs 13 residues. V gave up 8 bases and J gave up 9 bases; unmatched junction bases: 8. Germline lookup yields CDR1 SGHVS and CDR2 FNYEAQ.

This clonotype has ten or more counts. CDR3 DNA sequence: TGTGCCACCCGCCCTGCGGCAGGACCCTCCTACGAGCAGTACTTC. It encodes CATRPAAGPSYEQYF. This chain uses TRBV13 with TRBJ2-7; D is unclear. Germline-derived CDR1 and CDR2 are PRHDT and FYEKMQ (reference sequence). Trimming left V 10 bases short and J 0 bases short, with 19 bases between. The CDR3 consists of 15 residues.

There are a few counts of this clonotype. This chain joins TRBV5-1 and TRBJ2-4, with 9 bases fitting TRBD1. Germline CDR1 reads SGHRS; CDR2 reads YFSETQ. V shed 4 bases, J shed 6 bases, and the junction held 8 bases outside the gene matches. The CDR3 sequence is 15 residues long. In DNA form, the CDR3 reads TGCGCCAGCAGCGCAGGGACAGGGTCTCGAAACATTCAGTACTTC. It specifies CASSAGTGSRNIQYF.

Notes on this clonotype: The junction departs from the called germline gene at one end, perhaps through a read error. The chain recombines TRBV6-1 with TRBJ2-2; D unclear. Germline assignment: CDR1 MNHNS and CDR2 SASEGT. CDR3 length: 15 amino acids. CDR3 amino acids: CASSENIGRGKPSLF. As DNA, the CDR3 is TGTGCCAGCAGTGAAAATATCGGTCGCGGCAAGCCCTCCCTCTTT.

The J gene is TRBJ2-7, the V gene TRBV18; 7 bases fit TRBD1. V shed 1 base and J 0 bases; nucleotides not matched to a gene: 3. Germline values: CDR1 KGHSH, CDR2 LQKENI. This CDR3 contains 15 residues. Here the CDR3 DNA reads TGTGCCAGCTCACCACGGACAGGTCTCTCCTACGAGCAGTACTTC. Protein product: CASSPRTGLSYEQYF.

This clonotype was recorded at least ten times. This chain joins TRBV7-2 and TRBJ2-1, with no clear D. The CDR3 runs 14 residues. The V end was cut by 1 base, the J end by 4 bases, with 8 bases between. Germline lookup yields CDR1 SGHTA and CDR2 FQGNSA. CDR3 sequence (DNA): TGTGCCAGCAGCTTAGTTAGCTTTTACAATGAGCAGTTCTTC. This gives the protein CASSLVSFYNEQFF.

In DNA, the CDR3 is TGTGCCAGCAGCTTACCACCCGCTCCCCTCCACTTT. This codes for CASSLPPAPLHF. The chain links TRBV11-2 to TRBJ1-6; D gene uncertain. Germline V lookup: CDR1 SGHAT, CDR2 FQNNGV. This CDR3 region has 12 residues. The V and J ends lost 2 bases and 13 bases respectively, with 9 bases between them.

This clonotype was detected only a few times. This chain joins TRBV5-1 and TRBJ1-2; unclear D gene. In germline, CDR1 is SGHRS, CDR2 YFSETQ. Trimming took 2 bases from V and 1 from J, leaving 9 bases between them. The CDR3 sequence is 14 residues long. The CDR3 nucleotides are TGCGCCAGCAGCTTAATGGCGGATAACTATGGCTACACCTTC. It translates to CASSLMADNYGYTF.